These 24 T cell receptor beta chains came from one sample sequenced in a study of CXCR3-negative and CXCR3-positive naive CD8 T cells (dated by TCRdb to the late 2010s). Sequencing was carried out with a NextSeq 550. The Human TCR Profiling Kit (MiLaboratory) was used to make UMI-labeled 5' RACE TRB cDNA libraries. TCRdb reprocessed the reads; each CDR3 protein sequence makes one entry, and DNA is unavailable. The table for this sample lists about 130,000 distinct CDR3 sequences. Together, the top ten hold about 0.3% of the sample. The sequenced material came from naive CXCR3- CD8+ T cells from blood. The cell subset or site label for this specimen denotes: CD45RO-CCR7+CD27+CD95- naive CD8+ T cells lacking CXCR3 (TNR3-). The receptor set was obtained from a human donor in good health. Some clones in this sample may be carry-over from other donors' samples.

The V and J genes are TRBV20-1 and TRBJ1-5. The CDR3 consists of 15 residues. The germline gives CDR1 DFQATT, CDR2 SNEGSKA (reference sequence). The CDR3 loop is CSARVVPLGNQPQHF.

The chain recombines TRBV10-3 with TRBJ2-7; TCRdb returns TRBD2, unconfirmable since there is no DNA. CDR3 size: 14 residues. Germline V gene sequence: CDR1 ENHRY, CDR2 SYGVKD. CDR3 amino acids: CAIGIAGNSYEQYF.

The genes are TRBV29-1 and TRBJ1-1; TCRdb lists TRBD1, though no DNA is available to test this call. This CDR3 has 15 residues. In germline, CDR1 is SQVTM, CDR2 ANQGSEA. The CDR3 sequence: CSAGVRGVENTEAFF.

The chain joins TRBV6-6 to TRBJ1-2; the D call of TRBD1 rests on TCRdb alone, since no DNA is present to check it. CDR3 length: 11 residues. Germline V CDR1 and CDR2: MNHNY, SVGAGI (reference sequence). The CDR3 region is CASRTGNGYTF.

This chain connects TRBV5-6 to TRBJ2-7; lacking DNA, the TRBD1 call made by TCRdb goes unchecked. Per germline, CDR1 SGHDT and CDR2 YYEEEE. There are 15 residues in the CDR3. The CDR3: CASSQTGTGDYEQYF. Supplemented by reference TRBV5-6 and TRBJ2-7, the full variable domain reads DAGVTQSPTHLIKTRGQQVTLRCSPKSGHDTVSWYQQALGQGPQFIFQYYEEEERQRGNFPDRFSGHQFPNYSSELNVNALLLGDSALYLCASSQTGTGDYEQYFGPGTRLTVT.

V usage is TRBV29-1 and J usage is TRBJ2-1; the TRBD2 assignment by TCRdb is unverifiable without DNA. This CDR3 has 16 residues. The V gene's germline CDR1 is SQVTM and CDR2 ANQGSEA. The CDR3 spells CSVEALLAGAYNEQFF.

J is TRBJ2-7 and V is TRBV5-1; TCRdb selects TRBD1, and the lack of DNA leaves this call unchecked. Germline assignment: CDR1 SGHRS and CDR2 YFSETQ. The CDR3 sequence is 19 residues long. The CDR3 here is CASSTQGDEFWPRDYEQYF.

The genes are TRBV2 and TRBJ2-3; TCRdb names TRBD1, which stays unverified in the absence of DNA. The length of the CDR3 is 14 residues. Germline V lookup: CDR1 SNHLY, CDR2 FYNNEI. This chain's CDR3 is CASSAPAGIDTQYF.

CDR3 residues: CASSSIWDRDNQPQHF. The rearrangement links TRBV27 to TRBJ1-5; the D call of TRBD1 rests on TCRdb alone, since no DNA is present to check it. Germline V CDR1 and CDR2: MNHEY, SMNVEV (reference sequence). This CDR3 region has 16 residues.

The V call is TRBV5-1, the J call TRBJ2-3; there is no DNA to check the TCRdb D call of TRBD2. This CDR3 is built from 17 residues. Germline assignment: CDR1 SGHRS and CDR2 YFSETQ. The CDR3 here is CASSRLAGGPLTDTQYF.

The CDR3 loop is CASSLSPWTSGINEQFF. The chain carries TRBV27 and TRBJ2-1; the TCRdb call, TRBD2, lacks DNA for checking. This CDR3 comprises 17 residues. Germline CDR1 reads MNHEY; CDR2 reads SMNVEV (reference sequence).

The gene calls are TRBV29-1 and TRBJ2-5; the D gene TCRdb calls, TRBD1, cannot be checked with no DNA. Germline V gene lookup returns CDR1 SQVTM and CDR2 ANQGSEA. This CDR3 is built from 16 residues. This CDR3 is CSVEMVGRGDQETQYF.

The CDR3: CASSFTRLGDYEQYF. The chain combines TRBV28 with TRBJ2-7; TCRdb gives TRBD2 as the D gene, but with no DNA this cannot be confirmed. There are 15 residues in the CDR3. Germline CDR1 reads MDHEN; CDR2 reads SYDVKM.

The CDR3 loop reads CASSQEQGAGETQYF. The chain is built from TRBV4-1 and TRBJ2-5; TCRdb selects TRBD1, and the lack of DNA leaves this call unchecked. CDR3 length: 15 residues. Germline V gene lookup returns CDR1 MGHRA and CDR2 YSYEKL.

This chain joins TRBV18 and TRBJ1-5. The CDR3 extends over 16 amino acids. In germline, CDR1 is KGHSH, CDR2 LQKENI. The CDR3 here is CASSPSRAKGNQPQHF.

The V gene is TRBV7-9, the J gene TRBJ2-1. This CDR3 has 11 residues. Germline CDR1 is SEHNR and CDR2 is FQNEAQ (reference sequence). This CDR3 reads CASSLASEQFF.

The chain has TRBV12-3 or TRBV12-4 and TRBJ2-7; TCRdb names TRBD1, which stays unverified in the absence of DNA. CDR3 length: 13 residues. The CDR3 loop is CASSPPSTYEQYF.

The chain is built from TRBV6-1 and TRBJ2-1. The CDR3 spans 15 residues. The germline V gene has CDR1 MNHNS and CDR2 SASEGT. The CDR3 spells CASSVMRSSYNEQFF.

The chain uses TRBV9 and TRBJ2-1. Germline V gene sequence: CDR1 SGDLS, CDR2 YYNGEE. The CDR3 has 12 amino acids. The CDR3 loop reads CASGASYNEQFF.

The chain links TRBV5-1 to TRBJ2-1; TCRdb selects TRBD1, and the lack of DNA leaves this call unchecked. The CDR3 extends over 14 amino acids. CDR1 SGHRS and CDR2 YFSETQ come from the germline V gene. CDR3 region: CASSLFSGGSEQFF.

The chain joins TRBV3-1 to TRBJ2-7. This CDR3 comprises 12 residues. Germline lookup yields CDR1 LGHDT and CDR2 YNNKEL (reference sequence). The CDR3: CASSSLGYEQYF.

The CDR3: CASSDPGQGLKASFGELFF. This sequence joins TRBV9 and TRBJ2-2; the D gene TCRdb calls, TRBD1, cannot be checked with no DNA. In germline, CDR1 is SGDLS, CDR2 YYNGEE. The CDR3 sequence is 19 residues long.

The rearrangement uses TRBV7-9 and TRBJ2-2; TCRdb reports TRBD1, a call that lacks DNA to check it against. The CDR3 runs 14 residues. Per germline, CDR1 SEHNR and CDR2 FQNEAQ (reference sequence). CDR3 in amino acids: CASRETGYTGELFF.

The chain links TRBV28 to TRBJ1-2. Per the germline V gene, CDR1 is MDHEN and CDR2 is SYDVKM. The CDR3 has 11 residues. The CDR3: CAESDGYGYTF.